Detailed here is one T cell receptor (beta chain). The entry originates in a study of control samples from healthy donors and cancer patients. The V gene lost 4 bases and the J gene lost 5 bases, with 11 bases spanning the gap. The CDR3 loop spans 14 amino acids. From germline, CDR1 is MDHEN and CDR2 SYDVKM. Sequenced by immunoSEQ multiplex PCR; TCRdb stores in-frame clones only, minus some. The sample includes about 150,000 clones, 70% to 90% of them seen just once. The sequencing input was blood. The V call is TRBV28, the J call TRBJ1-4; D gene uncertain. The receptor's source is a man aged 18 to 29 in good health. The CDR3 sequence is CASSSPPVNEKLFF. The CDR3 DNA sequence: TGTGCCAGCAGTTCCCCCCCGGTCAATGAAAAACTGTTTTTT.